This TCR beta chain originates from a study of blood T cells in healthy people across ages. A second roughly 6 to 11 cycle PCR used barcoded and J-beta primers. TCRdb passed the 5' RACE reads through MiXCR, listing each CDR3 protein once. The table lists 1.2 million to 1.5 million distinct CDR3 sequences, 42% of them singletons. This TCR was recovered from a woman between 18 and 29 years old in good health. The sample taken for sequencing was blood.

CDR3 sequence: CASSLNTGTTYNEQFF. In nucleotides, the CDR3 is TGTGCCAGCAGCTTAAACACAGGGACGACCTACAATGAGCAGTTCTTC. The genes are TRBV7-2 and TRBJ2-1; weak D call: TRBD1 (6 bases). Germline assignment: CDR1 SGHTA and CDR2 FQGNSA. V gave up 2 bases and J gave up 2 bases, with 13 bases separating them. The CDR3 has 16 amino acids.